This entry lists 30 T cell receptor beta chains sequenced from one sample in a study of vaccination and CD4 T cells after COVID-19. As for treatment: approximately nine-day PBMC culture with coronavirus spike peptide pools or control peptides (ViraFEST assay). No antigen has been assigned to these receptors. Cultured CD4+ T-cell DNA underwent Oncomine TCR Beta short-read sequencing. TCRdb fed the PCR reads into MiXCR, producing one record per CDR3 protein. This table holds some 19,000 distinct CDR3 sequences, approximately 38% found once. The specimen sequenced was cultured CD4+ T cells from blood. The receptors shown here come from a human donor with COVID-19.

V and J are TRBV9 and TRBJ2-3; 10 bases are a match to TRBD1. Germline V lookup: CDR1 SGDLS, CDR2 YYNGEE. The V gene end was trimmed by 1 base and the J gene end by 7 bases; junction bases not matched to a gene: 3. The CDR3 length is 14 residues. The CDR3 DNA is TGTGCCAGCAGCGTAAGGGACAGGGGAAATACGCAGTATTTT. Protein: CASSVRDRGNTQYF.

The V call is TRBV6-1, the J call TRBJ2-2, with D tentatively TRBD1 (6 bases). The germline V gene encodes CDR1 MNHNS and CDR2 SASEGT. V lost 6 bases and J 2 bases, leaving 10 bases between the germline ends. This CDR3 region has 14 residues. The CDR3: CASRTGGNTGELFF. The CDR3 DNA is TGTGCCAGCAGGACAGGAGGAAACACCGGGGAGCTGTTTTTT.

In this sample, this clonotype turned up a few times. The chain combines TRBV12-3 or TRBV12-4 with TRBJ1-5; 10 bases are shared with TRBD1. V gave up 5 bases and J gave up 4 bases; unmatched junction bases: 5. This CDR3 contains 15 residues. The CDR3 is CASSPGQGKNQPQHF. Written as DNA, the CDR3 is TGTGCCAGCAGTCCGGGACAGGGGAAAAATCAGCCCCAGCATTTT.

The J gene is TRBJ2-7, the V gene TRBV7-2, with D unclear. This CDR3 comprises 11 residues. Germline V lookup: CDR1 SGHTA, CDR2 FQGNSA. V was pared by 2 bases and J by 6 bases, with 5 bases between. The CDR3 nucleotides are TGTGCCAGCAGCTTAAAGAGCGAGCAGTACTTC. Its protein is CASSLKSEQYF.

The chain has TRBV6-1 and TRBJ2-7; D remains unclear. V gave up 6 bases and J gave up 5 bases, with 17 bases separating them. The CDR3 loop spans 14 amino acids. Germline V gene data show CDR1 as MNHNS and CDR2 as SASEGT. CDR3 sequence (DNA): TGTGCCAGCAGCCCCCGGGTAGCCTGGGACGAGCAGTACTTC. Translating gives CASSPRVAWDEQYF.

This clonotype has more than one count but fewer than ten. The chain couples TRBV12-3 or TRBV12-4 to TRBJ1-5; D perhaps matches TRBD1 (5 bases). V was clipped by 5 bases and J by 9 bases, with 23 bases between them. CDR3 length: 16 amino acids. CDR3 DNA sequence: TGTGCCAGCAGTCGCCAATGGGGGGTGTCTTTTGGGCCCCAGCATTTT. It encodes CASSRQWGVSFGPQHF.

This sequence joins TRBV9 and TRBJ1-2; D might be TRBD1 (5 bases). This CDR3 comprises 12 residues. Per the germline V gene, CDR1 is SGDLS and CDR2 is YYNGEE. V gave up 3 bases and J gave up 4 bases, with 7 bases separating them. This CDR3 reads CASSEGPYGYTF. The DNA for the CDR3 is TGTGCCAGCAGCGAGGGGCCCTATGGCTACACCTTC.

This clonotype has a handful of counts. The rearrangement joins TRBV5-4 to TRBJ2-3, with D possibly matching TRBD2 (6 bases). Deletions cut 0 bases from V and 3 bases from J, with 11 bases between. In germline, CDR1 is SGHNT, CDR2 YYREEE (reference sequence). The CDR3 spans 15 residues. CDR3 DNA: TGTGCCAGCAGCTTGGTGGGGGGTAGGACAGATACGCAGTATTTT. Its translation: CASSLVGGRTDTQYF.

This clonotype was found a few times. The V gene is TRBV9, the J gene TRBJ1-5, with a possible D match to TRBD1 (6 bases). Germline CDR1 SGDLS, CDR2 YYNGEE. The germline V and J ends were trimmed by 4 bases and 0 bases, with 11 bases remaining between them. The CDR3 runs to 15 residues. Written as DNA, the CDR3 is TGTGCCAGCAGCCCTGTGGACAGTAGCAATCAGCCCCAGCATTTT. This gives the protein CASSPVDSSNQPQHF.

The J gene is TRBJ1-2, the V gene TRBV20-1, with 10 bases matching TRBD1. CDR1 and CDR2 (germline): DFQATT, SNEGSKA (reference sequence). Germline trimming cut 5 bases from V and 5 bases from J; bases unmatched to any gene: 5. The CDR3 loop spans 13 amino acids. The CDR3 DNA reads TGCAGTGCTCTTCCGGGACAGGGGTATGGCTACACCTTC. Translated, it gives CSALPGQGYGYTF.

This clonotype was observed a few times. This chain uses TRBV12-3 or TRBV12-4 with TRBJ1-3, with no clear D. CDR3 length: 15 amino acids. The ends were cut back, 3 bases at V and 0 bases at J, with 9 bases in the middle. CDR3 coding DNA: TGTGCCAGCAGTTTTACGGCGGGCTCTGGAAACACCATATATTTT. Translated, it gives CASSFTAGSGNTIYF.

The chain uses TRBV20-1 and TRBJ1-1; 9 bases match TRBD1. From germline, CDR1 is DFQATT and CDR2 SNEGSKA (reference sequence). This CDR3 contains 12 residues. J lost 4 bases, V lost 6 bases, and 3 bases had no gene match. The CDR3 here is CSATTGGTEAFF. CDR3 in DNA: TGCAGTGCAACGACAGGGGGCACTGAAGCTTTCTTT.

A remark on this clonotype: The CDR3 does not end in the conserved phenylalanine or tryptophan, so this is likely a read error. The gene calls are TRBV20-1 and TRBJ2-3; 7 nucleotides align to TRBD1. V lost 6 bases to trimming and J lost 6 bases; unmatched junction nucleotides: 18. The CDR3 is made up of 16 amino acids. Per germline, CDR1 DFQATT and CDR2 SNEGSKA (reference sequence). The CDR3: CSAQLGTATFPDTQYL. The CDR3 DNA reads TGCAGTGCGCAACTCGGGACAGCGACGTTCCCGGATACGCAGTATTTA.

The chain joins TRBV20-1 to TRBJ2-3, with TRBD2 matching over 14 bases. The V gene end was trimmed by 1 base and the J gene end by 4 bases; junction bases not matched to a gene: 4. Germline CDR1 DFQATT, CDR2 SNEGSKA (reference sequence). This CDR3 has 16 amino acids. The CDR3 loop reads CSARAGLAGGSDTQYF. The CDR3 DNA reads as TGCAGTGCTAGAGCTGGACTAGCGGGGGGTTCAGATACGCAGTATTTT.

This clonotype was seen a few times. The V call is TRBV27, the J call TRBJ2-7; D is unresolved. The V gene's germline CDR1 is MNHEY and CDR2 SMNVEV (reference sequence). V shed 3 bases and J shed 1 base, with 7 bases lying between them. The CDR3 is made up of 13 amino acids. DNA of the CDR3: TGTGCCAGCAGTTTCAGTATTTCCTACGAGCAGTACTTC. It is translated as CASSFSISYEQYF.

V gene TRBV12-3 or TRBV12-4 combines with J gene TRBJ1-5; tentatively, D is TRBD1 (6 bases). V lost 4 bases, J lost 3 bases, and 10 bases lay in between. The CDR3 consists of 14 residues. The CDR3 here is CASSYGQNNQPQHF. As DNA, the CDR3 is TGTGCCAGCAGTTACGGACAGAACAATCAGCCCCAGCATTTT.

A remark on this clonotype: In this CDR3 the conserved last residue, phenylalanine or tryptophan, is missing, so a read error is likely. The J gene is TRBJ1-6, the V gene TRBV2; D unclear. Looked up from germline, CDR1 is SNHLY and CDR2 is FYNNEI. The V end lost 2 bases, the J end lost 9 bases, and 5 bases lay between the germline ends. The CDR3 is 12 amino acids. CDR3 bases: TGTGCCAGCAGTGAACCCCCTTCACCCCTCCACCTT. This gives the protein CASSEPPSPLHL.

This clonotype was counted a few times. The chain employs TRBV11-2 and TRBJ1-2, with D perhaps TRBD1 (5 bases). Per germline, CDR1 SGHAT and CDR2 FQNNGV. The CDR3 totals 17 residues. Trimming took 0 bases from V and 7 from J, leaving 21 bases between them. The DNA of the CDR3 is TGTGCCAGCAGCTTAGATAGCCGAATTTTGGGGACCACTGGCTACACCTTC. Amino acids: CASSLDSRILGTTGYTF.

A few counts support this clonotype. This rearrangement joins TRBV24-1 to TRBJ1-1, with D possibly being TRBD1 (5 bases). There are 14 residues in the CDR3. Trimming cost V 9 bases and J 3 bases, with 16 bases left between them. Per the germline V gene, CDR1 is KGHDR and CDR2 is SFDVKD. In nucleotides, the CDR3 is TGTGCCACCCATCAGGGTGTGATGGACACTGAAGCTTTCTTT. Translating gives CATHQGVMDTEAFF.

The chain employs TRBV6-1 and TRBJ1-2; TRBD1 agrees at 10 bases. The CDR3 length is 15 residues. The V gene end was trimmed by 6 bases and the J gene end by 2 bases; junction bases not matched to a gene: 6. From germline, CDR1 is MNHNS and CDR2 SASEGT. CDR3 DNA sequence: TGTGCCAGCAGCTCCCAGGGACAGGGGAACTATGGCTACACCTTC. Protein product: CASSSQGQGNYGYTF.

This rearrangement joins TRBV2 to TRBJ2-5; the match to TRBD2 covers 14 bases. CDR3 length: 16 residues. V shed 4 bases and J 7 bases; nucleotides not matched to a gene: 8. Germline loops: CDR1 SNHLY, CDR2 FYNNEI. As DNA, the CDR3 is TGTGCCAGCAGTGTAGATAGACTAGCGGGGGGGGGGACCCAGTACTTC. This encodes CASSVDRLAGGGTQYF.

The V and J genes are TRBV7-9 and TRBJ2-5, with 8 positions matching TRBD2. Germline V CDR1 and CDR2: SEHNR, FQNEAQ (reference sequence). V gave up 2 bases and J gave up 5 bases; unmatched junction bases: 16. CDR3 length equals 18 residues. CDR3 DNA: TGTGCCAGCAGCTTATACAATTTCGGTTTAGCGGGGAGGGAGACCCAGTACTTC. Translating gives CASSLYNFGLAGRETQYF.

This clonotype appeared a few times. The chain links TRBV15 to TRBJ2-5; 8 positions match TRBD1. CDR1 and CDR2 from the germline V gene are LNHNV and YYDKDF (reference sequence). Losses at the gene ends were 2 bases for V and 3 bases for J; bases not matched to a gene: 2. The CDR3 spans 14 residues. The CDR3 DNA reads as TGTGCCACCAGCAGAACAGGGGGTGAAGAGACCCAGTACTTC. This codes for CATSRTGGEETQYF.

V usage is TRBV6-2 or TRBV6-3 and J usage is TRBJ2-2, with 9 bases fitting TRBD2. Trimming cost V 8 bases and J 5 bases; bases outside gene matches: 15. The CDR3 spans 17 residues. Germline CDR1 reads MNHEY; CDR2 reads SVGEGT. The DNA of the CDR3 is TGTGCCAGCGGGGAGATAGCGGGGGCTACCGGGACCGGGGAGCTGTTTTTT. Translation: CASGEIAGATGTGELFF.

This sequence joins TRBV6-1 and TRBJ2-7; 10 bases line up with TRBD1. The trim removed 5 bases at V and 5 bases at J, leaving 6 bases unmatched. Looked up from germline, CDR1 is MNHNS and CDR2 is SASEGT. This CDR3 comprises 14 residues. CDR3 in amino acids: CASSRDRGLDEQYF. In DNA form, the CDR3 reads TGTGCCAGCAGTAGGGACAGGGGCCTGGACGAGCAGTACTTC.

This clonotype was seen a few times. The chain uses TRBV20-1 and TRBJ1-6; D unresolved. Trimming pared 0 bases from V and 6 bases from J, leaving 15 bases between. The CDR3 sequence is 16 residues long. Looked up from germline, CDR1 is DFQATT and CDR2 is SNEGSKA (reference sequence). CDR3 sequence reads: CSARDQRASANSPLHF. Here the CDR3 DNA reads TGCAGTGCTAGAGATCAGCGGGCCAGCGCTAATTCACCCCTCCACTTT.

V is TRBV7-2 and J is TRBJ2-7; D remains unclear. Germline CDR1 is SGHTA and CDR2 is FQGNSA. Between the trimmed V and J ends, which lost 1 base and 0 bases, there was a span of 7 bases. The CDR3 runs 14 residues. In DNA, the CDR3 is TGTGCCAGCAGCTTAGGGCACAGCTCCTACGAGCAGTACTTC. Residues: CASSLGHSSYEQYF.

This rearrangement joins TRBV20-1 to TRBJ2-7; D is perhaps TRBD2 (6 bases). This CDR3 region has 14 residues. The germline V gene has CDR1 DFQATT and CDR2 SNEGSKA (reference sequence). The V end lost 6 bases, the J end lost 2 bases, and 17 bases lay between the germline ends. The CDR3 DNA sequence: TGCAGTGCAGGGAGGAGAGGGGAGCCCTACGAGCAGTACTTC. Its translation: CSAGRRGEPYEQYF.

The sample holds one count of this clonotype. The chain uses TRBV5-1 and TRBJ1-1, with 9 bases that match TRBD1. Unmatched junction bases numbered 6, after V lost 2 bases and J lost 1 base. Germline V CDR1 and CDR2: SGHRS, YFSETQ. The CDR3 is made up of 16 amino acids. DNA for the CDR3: TGCGCCAGCAGCTTTACCGGGACAGGGACGAACACTGAAGCTTTCTTT. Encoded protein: CASSFTGTGTNTEAFF.

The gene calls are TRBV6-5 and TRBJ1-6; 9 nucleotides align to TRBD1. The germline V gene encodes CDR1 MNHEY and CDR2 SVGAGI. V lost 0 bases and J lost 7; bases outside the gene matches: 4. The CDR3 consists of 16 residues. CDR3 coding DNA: TGTGCCAGCAGTTACTCGAGGGGACAGGGCAATTCACCCCTCCACTTT. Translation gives CASSYSRGQGNSPLHF.